This T cell receptor beta chain was sequenced during a study of spatial heterogeneity in lung cancer. The sample holds a few counts of this clonotype. At one of its ends the junction is not consistent with the germline gene, which may arise from a read error. This CDR3 has 12 residues. Per germline, CDR1 SQVTM and CDR2 ANQGSEA. Time point defined: sample taken at primary tumor resection. Every TCR cDNA molecule bore a unique molecular identifier. TCRdb independently ran MiXCR on the 5' RACE reads; one entry per CDR3 protein. The profile shows tens of thousands of distinct CDR3 sequences, roughly 12% of them singletons.

The TCR sequence derives from a male donor with early-stage non-small cell lung cancer. This chain links TRBV29-1 with TRBJ2-7; D is perhaps TRBD1 (7 bases). Sequenced here: PBMCs, sampled at surgery. CDR3: CSGGDRSSEQYF. Here the CDR3 DNA reads TGCAGCGGCGGGGACAGATCCTCCGAGCAGTACTTC.